The 2 T cell receptor beta chains reported below all come from one sample, sequenced in a study of T cell repertoires in cytomegalovirus infection. Antigens for these TCRs are unknown. One entry per CDR3 protein, called by TCRdb with MiXCR from the reads. The sample has approximately 730,000 distinct CDR3 sequences, almost 30% seen once. The sample was cultured CD8+ T cells from PBMCs, taken from culture after CMV antigen stimulation. Receptors were obtained from a human donor in good health (CMV status not recorded). Some clones in this sample may be carry-over from other donors' samples.

This clonotype was detected only a few times. This chain links TRBV10-3 with TRBJ2-7, with D unresolved. The ends were cut back, 3 bases at V and 0 bases at J, with 6 bases in the middle. CDR1 and CDR2 from the germline V gene are ENHRY and SYGVKD. The CDR3 runs to 13 residues. The CDR3 reads CAISDGLSYEQYV. CDR3 nucleotide sequence: TGTGCCATCAGTGACGGCCTCTCCTACGAGCAGTACGTC.

The gene calls are TRBV9 and TRBJ1-5; D remains unclear. The CDR3 covers 19 residues. The V end lost 0 bases, the J end lost 0 bases, and 19 bases lay between the germline ends. The germline gives CDR1 SGDLS, CDR2 YYNGEE. In DNA, the CDR3 is TGTGCCAGCAGCGTAGAAGGCGAGGGCCGTGTAAATAGCAATCAGCCCCAGCATTTT. Translated, it gives CASSVEGEGRVNSNQPQHF.